This record concerns one TCR beta chain sequence. What it binds is not known. The data originate from a study of shared clonotypes between healthy human individuals. Study-level information: Researchers assigned three CD4 naive, three CD4 memory, two CD8 naive and one CD8 memory plate to each donor. General study points: It was only blood that was sampled, and tissue repertoires likely differ.

Some clones are missing from TCRdb's copy, which holds only in-frame ones; the method was immunoSEQ multiplex PCR. Altogether 500,000 to 550,000 clones are present, approximately 94% being singletons, with the ten largest covering around 0.066%. The sequence derives from a woman aged 25 to 39 in good health. The sample was naive CD4+ T cells sorted from blood. The subset here: CD45RA+ positively selected.

Here the CDR3 reads CASSAPGLADTGELFF. The CDR3 DNA is TGTGCCAGCAGTGCACCGGGACTAGCAGACACCGGGGAGCTGTTTTTT. V and J are TRBV28 and TRBJ2-2; 9 nucleotides align to TRBD2. Germline CDR1 MDHEN, CDR2 SYDVKM. V shed 5 bases and J 3 bases; nucleotides not matched to a gene: 7. The length of the CDR3 is 16 residues.